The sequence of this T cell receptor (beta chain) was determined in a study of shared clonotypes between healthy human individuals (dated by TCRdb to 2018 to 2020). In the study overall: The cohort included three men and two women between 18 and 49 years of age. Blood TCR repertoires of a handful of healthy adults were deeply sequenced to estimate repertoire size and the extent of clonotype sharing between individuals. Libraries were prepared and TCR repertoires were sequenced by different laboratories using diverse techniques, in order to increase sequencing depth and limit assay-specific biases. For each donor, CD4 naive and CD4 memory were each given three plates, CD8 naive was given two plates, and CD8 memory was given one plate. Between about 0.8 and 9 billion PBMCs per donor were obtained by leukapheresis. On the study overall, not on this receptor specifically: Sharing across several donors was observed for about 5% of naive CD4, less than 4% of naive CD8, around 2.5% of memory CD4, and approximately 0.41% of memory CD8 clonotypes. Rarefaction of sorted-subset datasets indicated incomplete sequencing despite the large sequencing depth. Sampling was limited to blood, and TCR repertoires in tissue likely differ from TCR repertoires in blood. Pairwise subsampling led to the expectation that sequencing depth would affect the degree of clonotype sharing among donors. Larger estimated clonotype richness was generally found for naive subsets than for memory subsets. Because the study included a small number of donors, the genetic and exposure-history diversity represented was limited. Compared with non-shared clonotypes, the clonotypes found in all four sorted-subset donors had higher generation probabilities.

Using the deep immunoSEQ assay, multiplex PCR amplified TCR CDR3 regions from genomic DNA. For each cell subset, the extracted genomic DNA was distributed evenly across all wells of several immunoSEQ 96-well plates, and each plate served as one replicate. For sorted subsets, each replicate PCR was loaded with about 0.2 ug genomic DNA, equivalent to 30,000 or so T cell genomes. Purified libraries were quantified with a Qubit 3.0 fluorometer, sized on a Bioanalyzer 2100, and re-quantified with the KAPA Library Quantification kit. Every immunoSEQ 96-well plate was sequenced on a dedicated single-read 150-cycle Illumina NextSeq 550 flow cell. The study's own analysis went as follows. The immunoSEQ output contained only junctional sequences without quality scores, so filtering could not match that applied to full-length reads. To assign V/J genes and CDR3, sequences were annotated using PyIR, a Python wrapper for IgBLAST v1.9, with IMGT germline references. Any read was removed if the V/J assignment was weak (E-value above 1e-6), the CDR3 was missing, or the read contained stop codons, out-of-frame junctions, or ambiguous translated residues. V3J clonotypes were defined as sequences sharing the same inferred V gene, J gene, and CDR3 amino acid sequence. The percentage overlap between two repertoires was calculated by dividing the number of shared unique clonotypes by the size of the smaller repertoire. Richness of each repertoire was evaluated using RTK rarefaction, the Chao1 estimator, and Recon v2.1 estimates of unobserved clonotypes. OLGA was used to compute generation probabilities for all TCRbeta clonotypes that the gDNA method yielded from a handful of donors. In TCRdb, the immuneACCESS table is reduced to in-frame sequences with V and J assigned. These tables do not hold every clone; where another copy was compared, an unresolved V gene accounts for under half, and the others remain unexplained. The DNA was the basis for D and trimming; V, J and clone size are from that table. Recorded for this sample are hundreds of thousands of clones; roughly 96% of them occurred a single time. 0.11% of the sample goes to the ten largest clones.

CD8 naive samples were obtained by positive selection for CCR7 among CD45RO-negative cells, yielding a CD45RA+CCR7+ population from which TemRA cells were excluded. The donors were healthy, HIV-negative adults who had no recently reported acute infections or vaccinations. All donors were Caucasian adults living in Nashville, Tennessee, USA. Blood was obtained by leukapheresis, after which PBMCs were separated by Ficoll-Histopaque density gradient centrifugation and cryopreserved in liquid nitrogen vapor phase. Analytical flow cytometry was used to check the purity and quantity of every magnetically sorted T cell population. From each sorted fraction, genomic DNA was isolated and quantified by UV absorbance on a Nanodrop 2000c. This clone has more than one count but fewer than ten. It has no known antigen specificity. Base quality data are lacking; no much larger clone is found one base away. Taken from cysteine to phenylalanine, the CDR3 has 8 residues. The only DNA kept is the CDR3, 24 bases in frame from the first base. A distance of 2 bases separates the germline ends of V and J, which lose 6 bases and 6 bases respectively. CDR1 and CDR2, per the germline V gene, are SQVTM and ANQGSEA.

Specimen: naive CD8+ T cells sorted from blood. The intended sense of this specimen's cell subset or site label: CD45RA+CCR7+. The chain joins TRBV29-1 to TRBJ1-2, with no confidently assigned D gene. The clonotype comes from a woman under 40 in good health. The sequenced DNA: TGCAGCGTGGATGGCTACACCTTC. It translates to CSVDGYTF.